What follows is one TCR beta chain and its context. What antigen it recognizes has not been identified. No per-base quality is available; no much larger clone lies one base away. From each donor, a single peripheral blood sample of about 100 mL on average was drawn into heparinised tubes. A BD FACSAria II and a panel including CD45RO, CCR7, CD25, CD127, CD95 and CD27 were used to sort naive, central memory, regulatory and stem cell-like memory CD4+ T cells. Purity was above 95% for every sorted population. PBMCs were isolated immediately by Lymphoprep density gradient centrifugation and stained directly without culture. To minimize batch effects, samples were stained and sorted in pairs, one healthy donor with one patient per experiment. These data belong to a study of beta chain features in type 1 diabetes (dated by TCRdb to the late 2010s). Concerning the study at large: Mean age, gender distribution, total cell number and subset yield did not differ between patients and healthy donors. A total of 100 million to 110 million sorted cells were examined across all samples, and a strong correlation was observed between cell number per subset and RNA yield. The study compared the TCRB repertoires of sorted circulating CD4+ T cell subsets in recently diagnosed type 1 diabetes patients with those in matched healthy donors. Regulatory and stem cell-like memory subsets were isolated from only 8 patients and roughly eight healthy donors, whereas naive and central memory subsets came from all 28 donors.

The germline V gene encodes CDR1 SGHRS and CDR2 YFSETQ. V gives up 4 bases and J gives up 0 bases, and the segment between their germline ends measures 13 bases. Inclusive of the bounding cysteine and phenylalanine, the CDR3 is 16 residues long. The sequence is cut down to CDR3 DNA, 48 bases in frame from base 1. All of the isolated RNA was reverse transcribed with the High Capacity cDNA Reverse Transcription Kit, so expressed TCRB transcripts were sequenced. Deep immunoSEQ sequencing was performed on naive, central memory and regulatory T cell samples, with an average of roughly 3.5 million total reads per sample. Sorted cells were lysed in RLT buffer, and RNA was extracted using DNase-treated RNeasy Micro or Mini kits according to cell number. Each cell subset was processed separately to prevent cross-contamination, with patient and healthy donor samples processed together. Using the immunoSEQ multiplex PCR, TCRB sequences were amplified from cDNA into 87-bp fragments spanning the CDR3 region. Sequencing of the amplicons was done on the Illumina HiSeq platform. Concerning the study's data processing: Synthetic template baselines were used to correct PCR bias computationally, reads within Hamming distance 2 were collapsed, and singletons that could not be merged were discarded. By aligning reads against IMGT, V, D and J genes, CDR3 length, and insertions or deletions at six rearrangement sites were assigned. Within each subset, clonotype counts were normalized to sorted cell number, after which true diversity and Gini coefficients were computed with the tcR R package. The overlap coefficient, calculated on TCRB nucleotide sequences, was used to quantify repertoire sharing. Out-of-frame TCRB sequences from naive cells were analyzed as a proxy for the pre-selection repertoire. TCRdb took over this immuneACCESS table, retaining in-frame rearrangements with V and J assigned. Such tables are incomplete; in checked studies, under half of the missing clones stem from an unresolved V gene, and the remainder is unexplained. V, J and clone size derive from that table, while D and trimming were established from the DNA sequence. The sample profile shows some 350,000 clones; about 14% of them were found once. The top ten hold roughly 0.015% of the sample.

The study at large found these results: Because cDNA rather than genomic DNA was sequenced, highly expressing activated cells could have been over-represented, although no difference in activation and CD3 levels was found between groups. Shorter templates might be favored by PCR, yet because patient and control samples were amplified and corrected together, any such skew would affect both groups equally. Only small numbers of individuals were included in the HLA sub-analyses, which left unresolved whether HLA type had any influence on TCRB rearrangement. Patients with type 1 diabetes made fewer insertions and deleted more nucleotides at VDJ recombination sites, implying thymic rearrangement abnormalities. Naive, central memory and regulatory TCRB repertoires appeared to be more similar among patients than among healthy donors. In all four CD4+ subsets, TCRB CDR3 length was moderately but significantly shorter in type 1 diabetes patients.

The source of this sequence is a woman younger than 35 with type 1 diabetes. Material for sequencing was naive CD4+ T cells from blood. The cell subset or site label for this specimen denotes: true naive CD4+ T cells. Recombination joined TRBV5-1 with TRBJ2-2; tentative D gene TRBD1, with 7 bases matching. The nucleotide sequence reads TGCGCCAGCAGCAAACAGGGGACTTCGAACACCGGGGAGCTGTTTTTT. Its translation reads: CASSKQGTSNTGELFF. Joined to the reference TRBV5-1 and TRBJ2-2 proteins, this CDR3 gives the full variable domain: KAGVTQTPRYLIKTRGQQVTLSCSPISGHRSVSWYQQTPGQGLQFLFEYFSETQRNKGNFPGRFSGRQFSNSRSEMNVSTLELGDSALYLCASSKQGTSNTGELFFGEGSRLTVL.